This T cell receptor beta chain was identified during a study of T cells in Graves' hyperthyroidism and ophthalmopathy. On the study more broadly: Peripheral blood was obtained at initial diagnosis, preceding any treatment.

General observations from the study: Model output signaled ophthalmopathy a median around 5.9 months ahead of onset.

The CDR3 regions of TCR beta were amplified from RNA transcripts. Primed by the HTBI set, a first-round RT-PCR was run on the TCR CDR3. In TCRdb, the multiplex PCR reads were re-called with MiXCR into one record per CDR3 protein. The table lists hundreds of thousands of distinct CDR3 sequences, about 14% of them singletons, with about 12% in the top ten. Germline CDR1 SEHNR, CDR2 FQNEAQ (reference sequence). V dropped 6 bases and J dropped 3; count of bases not matched to a gene: 6. The CDR3 runs to 15 residues. This clonotype was detected ten times or more. Its cognate antigen is unknown. Patients were excluded because of uncontrolled infection, other autoimmune disease, pregnancy or lactation. Cells are PBMCs isolated from approximately 9.2 ml of fresh blood.

This TCR derives from a man aged 18-30 years with Graves' ophthalmopathy. The chain employs TRBV7-9 and TRBJ2-7; 12 bases line up with TRBD2. The sequenced material came from blood. The CDR3 DNA is TGTGCCAGCAGGGCGTGGGGACTAGCGGGCTACGAGCAGTACTTC. Encoded protein: CASRAWGLAGYEQYF.